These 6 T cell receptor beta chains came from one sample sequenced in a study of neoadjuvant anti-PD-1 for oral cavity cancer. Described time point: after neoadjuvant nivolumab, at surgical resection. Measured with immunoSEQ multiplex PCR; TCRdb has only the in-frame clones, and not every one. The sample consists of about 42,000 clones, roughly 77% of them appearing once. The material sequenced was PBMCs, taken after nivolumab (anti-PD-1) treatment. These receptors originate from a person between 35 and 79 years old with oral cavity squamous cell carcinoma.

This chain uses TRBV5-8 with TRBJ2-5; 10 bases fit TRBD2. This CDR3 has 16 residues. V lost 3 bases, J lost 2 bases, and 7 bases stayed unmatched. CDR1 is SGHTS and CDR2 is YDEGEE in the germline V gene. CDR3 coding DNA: TGTGCCAGCAGCTCCCTAGGGACTAGCGTACAAGAGACCCAGTACTTC. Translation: CASSSLGTSVQETQYF.

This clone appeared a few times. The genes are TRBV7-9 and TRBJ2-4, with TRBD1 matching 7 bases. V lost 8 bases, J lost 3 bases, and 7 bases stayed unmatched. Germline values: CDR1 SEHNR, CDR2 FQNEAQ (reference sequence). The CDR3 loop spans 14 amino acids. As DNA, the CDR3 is TGTGCCAGCGAGGGGGCGTTCGGCAAAAACATTCAGTACTTC. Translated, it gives CASEGAFGKNIQYF.

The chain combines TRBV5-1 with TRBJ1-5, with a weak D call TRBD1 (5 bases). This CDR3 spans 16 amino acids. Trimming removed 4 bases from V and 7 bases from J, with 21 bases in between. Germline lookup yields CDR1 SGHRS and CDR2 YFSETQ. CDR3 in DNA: TGCGCCAGCAGCACATCGTCCAGGGAGTCGGGACAGCCCCAGCATTTT. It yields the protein CASSTSSRESGQPQHF.

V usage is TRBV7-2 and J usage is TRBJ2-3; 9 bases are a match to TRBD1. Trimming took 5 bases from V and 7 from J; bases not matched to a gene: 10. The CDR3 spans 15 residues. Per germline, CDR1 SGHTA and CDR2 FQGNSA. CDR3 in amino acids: CASSRDRDLENTQYF. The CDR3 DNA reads TGTGCCAGCAGCCGGGACAGGGATTTAGAAAATACGCAGTATTTT.

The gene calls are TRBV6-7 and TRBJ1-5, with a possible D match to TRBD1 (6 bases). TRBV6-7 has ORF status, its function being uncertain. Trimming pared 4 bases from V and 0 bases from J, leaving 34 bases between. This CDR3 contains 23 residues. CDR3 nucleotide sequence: TGTGCCAGCAGTTCCGGGACAAGGAGAAAGAACTCAGTCCAACTACCTAGCAATCAGCCCCAGCATTTT. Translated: CASSSGTRRKNSVQLPSNQPQHF.

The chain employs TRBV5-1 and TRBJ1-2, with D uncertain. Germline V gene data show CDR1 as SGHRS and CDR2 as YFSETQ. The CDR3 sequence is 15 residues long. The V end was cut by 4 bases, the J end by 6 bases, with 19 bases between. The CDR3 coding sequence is TGCGCCAGCAGCCTCGGGTTTGCGGGTCCACATGGCTACACCTTC. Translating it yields CASSLGFAGPHGYTF.